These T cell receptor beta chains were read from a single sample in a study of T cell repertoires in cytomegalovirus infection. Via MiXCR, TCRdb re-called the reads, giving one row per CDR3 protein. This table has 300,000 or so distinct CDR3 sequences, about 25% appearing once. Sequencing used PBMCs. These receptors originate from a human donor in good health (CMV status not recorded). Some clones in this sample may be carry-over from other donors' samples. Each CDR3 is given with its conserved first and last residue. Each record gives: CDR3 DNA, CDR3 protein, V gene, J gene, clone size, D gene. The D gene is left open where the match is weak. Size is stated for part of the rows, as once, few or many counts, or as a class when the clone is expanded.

DNA: TGCAGTGCTCGTAGCGGGGGCCCCTTGACGACCCAGTACTTC
CDR3: CSARSGGPLTTQYF
V: TRBV20-1
J: TRBJ2-5
size: once
D: TRBD2

DNA: TGCAGCGGGGAAGACGGCTTGAACACTGAAGCTTTCTTT
CDR3: CSGEDGLNTEAFF
V: TRBV29-1
J: TRBJ1-1
size: -
D: -

DNA: TGTGCCAGCAGCCAAGTTATAGGACCCCAAGAGACCCAGTACTTC
CDR3: CASSQVIGPQETQYF
V: TRBV3-1
J: TRBJ2-5
size: -
D: -

DNA: TGTGCCAGCACCGTGGGGGGAGTTAGATACAATGAGCAGTTCTTC
CDR3: CASTVGGVRYNEQFF
V: TRBV28
J: TRBJ2-1
size: few
D: -

DNA: TGCGCCAGCAGCTTGGTGATAGGGGGGGCCGGCACAGATACGCAGTATTTT
CDR3: CASSLVIGGAGTDTQYF
V: TRBV5-1
J: TRBJ2-3
size: -
D: -

DNA: TGCAGCGTTCAGACAGTCGGCGAGCAGTACTTC
CDR3: CSVQTVGEQYF
V: TRBV29-1
J: TRBJ2-7
size: -
D: -

DNA: TGTGCCAGCAGTCCCCGTGGAGGGGGCAAGTACGAGCAGTACTTC
CDR3: CASSPRGGGKYEQYF
V: TRBV28
J: TRBJ2-7
size: -
D: -

DNA: TGTGCCAGCAGCTTATTTAGCCGGGACTCCTACACCGGGGAGCTGTTTTTT
CDR3: CASSLFSRDSYTGELFF
V: TRBV7-2
J: TRBJ2-2
size: many
D: -

DNA: TGTGCCAGCAGTTATTCGGGCGGGGGACAGGGAGGTTTTGGCTATGGCTACACCTTC
CDR3: CASSYSGGGQGGFGYGYTF
V: TRBV6-2/TRBV6-3
J: TRBJ1-2
size: -
D: TRBD1

DNA: TGTGCCAGCAGCTCCAGAGGAAACTCCGTCACAGATACGCAGTATTTT
CDR3: CASSSRGNSVTDTQYF
V: TRBV7-9
J: TRBJ2-3
size: -
D: -

DNA: TGTGCCAGCAGCCCCGGACCCAACAATGAGCAGTTCTTC
CDR3: CASSPGPNNEQFF
V: TRBV7-2
J: TRBJ2-1
size: few
D: -

DNA: TGTGCCAGCACCTCGGGACAGGGGGGTACGCAGTATTTT
CDR3: CASTSGQGGTQYF
V: TRBV7-2
J: TRBJ2-3
size: many
D: TRBD1

DNA: TGTGCCAGCAGCTCCGGCGTCCCAAAGGAGACCCAGTACTTC
CDR3: CASSSGVPKETQYF
V: TRBV7-2
J: TRBJ2-5
size: many
D: -

DNA: TGTGCCACCGAAGGTGAAGCAGGAGAGCAGTACTTC
CDR3: CATEGEAGEQYF
V: TRBV24-1
J: TRBJ2-7
size: -
D: -

DNA: TGTGCCAGCAGCTTAACGTACGGGGGGATCTTCAGGGAGCAGTTCTTC
CDR3: CASSLTYGGIFREQFF
V: TRBV7-3
J: TRBJ2-1
size: few
D: TRBD2

DNA: TGTGCCAGCAGCATACAGGGGATCTCCTACGAGCAGTACTTC
CDR3: CASSIQGISYEQYF
V: TRBV7-9
J: TRBJ2-7
size: -
D: TRBD1

DNA: TGCAGTGCTAGATTAGCGGGCTCATCCTACAATGAGCAGTTCTTC
CDR3: CSARLAGSSYNEQFF
V: TRBV20-1
J: TRBJ2-1
size: few
D: TRBD2

DNA: TGTGCCAGCAGTGTGTCCCAGAGGGGCTACACCTTC
CDR3: CASSVSQRGYTF
V: TRBV12-3/TRBV12-4
J: TRBJ1-2
size: -
D: -

DNA: TGCAGCGTTGAGCCGAGTAGCGGGAGCTCCTACAATGAGCAGTTCTTC
CDR3: CSVEPSSGSSYNEQFF
V: TRBV29-1
J: TRBJ2-1
size: -
D: TRBD2

DNA: TGCAGTGCTATAGGGGGAGGGGTTGGCGAGCAGTACTTC
CDR3: CSAIGGGVGEQYF
V: TRBV20-1
J: TRBJ2-7
size: -
D: -

DNA: TGTGCCAGCAGCAAATATACCGGGGAGCTGTTTTTT
CDR3: CASSKYTGELFF
V: TRBV7-3
J: TRBJ2-2
size: -
D: -

DNA: TGTGCCAGCCTTGGACGCACGACGGAGACCCAGTACTTC
CDR3: CASLGRTTETQYF
V: TRBV6-2/TRBV6-3
J: TRBJ2-5
size: -
D: -

DNA: TGCGCCAGCAGCTTGGGTGCGGGACAGGGGTATGAAGCTTTCTTT
CDR3: CASSLGAGQGYEAFF
V: TRBV5-1
J: TRBJ1-1
size: -
D: TRBD1

DNA: TGTGCCAGCCCCGAAGGGGAAGGAGATACGCAGTATTTT
CDR3: CASPEGEGDTQYF
V: TRBV18
J: TRBJ2-3
size: -
D: -

DNA: TGTGCCAGCAGCTTGGCCAGTCACCCCCAAGAGACCCAGTACTTC
CDR3: CASSLASHPQETQYF
V: TRBV5-4
J: TRBJ2-5
size: -
D: -

DNA: TGCGCCAGCAGTGACCTGACAGGGGCGAATTCACCCCTCCACTTT
CDR3: CASSDLTGANSPLHF
V: TRBV10-2
J: TRBJ1-6
size: -
D: TRBD1

DNA: TGTGCCAGCAGCTTAGTTGGGGTCGCGGCTTTCTTT
CDR3: CASSLVGVAAFF
V: TRBV11-2
J: TRBJ1-1
size: many
D: -

DNA: TGTGCCAGCAGCTTAGAGGGTAGGGTGGGCGAGCAGTACTTC
CDR3: CASSLEGRVGEQYF
V: TRBV13
J: TRBJ2-7
size: -
D: -

DNA: TGTGCCAGCAGCTTAAGAAGCGGGAGATCCGGTGAGCAGTTCTTC
CDR3: CASSLRSGRSGEQFF
V: TRBV7-8
J: TRBJ2-1
size: -
D: TRBD2

DNA: TGTGCCAGCAGCTCTGGAATTAATGAAAAACTGTTTTTT
CDR3: CASSSGINEKLFF
V: TRBV7-2
J: TRBJ1-4
size: many
D: -

DNA: TGTGCCAGCAGAACTCAGGGACCACCCCGTATCACAGATACGCAGTATTTT
CDR3: CASRTQGPPRITDTQYF
V: TRBV6-2/TRBV6-3
J: TRBJ2-3
size: many
D: -

DNA: TGTGCCAGCAGCACATCTAGCGGGTCCTACAATGAGCAGTTCTTC
CDR3: CASSTSSGSYNEQFF
V: TRBV7-2
J: TRBJ2-1
size: many
D: TRBD2

DNA: TGTGCCAGCAGTTTATTTCAGGGGATGAGCATTGAAGCTTTCTTT
CDR3: CASSLFQGMSIEAFF
V: TRBV28
J: TRBJ1-1
size: few
D: -

DNA: TGTGCCAGCAGCTTAGGATCACAACAAGAGACCCAGTACTTC
CDR3: CASSLGSQQETQYF
V: TRBV7-2
J: TRBJ2-5
size: many
D: -

DNA: TGTGCCAGCAGTTACTCGAGAGGACTCGGGGGCGGCACAGATACGCAGTATTTT
CDR3: CASSYSRGLGGGTDTQYF
V: TRBV6-5
J: TRBJ2-3
size: few
D: -

DNA: TGCAGTGCTAGAAACCCTGGGACTAGCGGTAATGAGCAGTTCTTC
CDR3: CSARNPGTSGNEQFF
V: TRBV20-1
J: TRBJ2-1
size: -
D: TRBD2

DNA: TGTGCCAGCAGTTTGCAGTTTAGCGGGGCCTACAATGAGCAGTTCTTC
CDR3: CASSLQFSGAYNEQFF
V: TRBV7-2
J: TRBJ2-1
size: few
D: TRBD2

DNA: TGTGCCAGCAGTCCACTCCCGCCGGGACAGGGGAGATTCGAGCAGTACTTC
CDR3: CASSPLPPGQGRFEQYF
V: TRBV6-1
J: TRBJ2-7
size: many
D: TRBD1

DNA: TGTGCCAGCAAAACCCCCGGGACAGCCTTCTACGAGCAGTACTTC
CDR3: CASKTPGTAFYEQYF
V: TRBV28
J: TRBJ2-7
size: few
D: TRBD1

DNA: TGTGCCAGCAGTCCCTGGGTGAACACTGAAGCTTTCTTT
CDR3: CASSPWVNTEAFF
V: TRBV27
J: TRBJ1-1
size: many
D: -

DNA: TGTGCCGGCAGTGAAGACACAGGGGGCGACCAGCCCCAGCATTTT
CDR3: CAGSEDTGGDQPQHF
V: TRBV2
J: TRBJ1-5
size: -
D: TRBD1

DNA: TGTGCCATCCTCCCCATCGGCGGGGGGCCCTTCACTGAAGCTTTCTTT
CDR3: CAILPIGGGPFTEAFF
V: TRBV10-3
J: TRBJ1-1
size: few
D: -

DNA: TGTGCCAGCAGATCCGGGGGACTAGCGGGGAAACCCTACGAGCAGTACTTC
CDR3: CASRSGGLAGKPYEQYF
V: TRBV7-2
J: TRBJ2-7
size: many
D: TRBD2

DNA: TGCGCCAGCAGCCAAGATCTGGGGACAGGGGGCGAGCAGTACTTC
CDR3: CASSQDLGTGGEQYF
V: TRBV4-3
J: TRBJ2-7
size: -
D: TRBD1

DNA: TGTGCCAGTAATGGAGGGGGGGCAGTAGATACGCAGTATTTT
CDR3: CASNGGGAVDTQYF
V: TRBV28
J: TRBJ2-3
size: many
D: -

DNA: TGTGCCAGCAGCCCTGGACTAACCGGTACCGGGGAGCTGTTTTTT
CDR3: CASSPGLTGTGELFF
V: TRBV11-2
J: TRBJ2-2
size: few
D: -

DNA: TGTGCCAGCAGCGTAGGAGACGGACCCTCCTACGAGCAGTACTTC
CDR3: CASSVGDGPSYEQYF
V: TRBV9
J: TRBJ2-7
size: -
D: -

DNA: TGTGCCAGCAGCCAGGGAGGCAGAAACTCTGGAAACACCATATATTTT
CDR3: CASSQGGRNSGNTIYF
V: TRBV7-8
J: TRBJ1-3
size: -
D: -

DNA: TGCAGCGGGGGGACTAGCGATTTATACGAGCAGTACTTC
CDR3: CSGGTSDLYEQYF
V: TRBV29-1
J: TRBJ2-7
size: -
D: TRBD2

DNA: TGTGCCACCAGCAGACCAGACAGGGAGGACACCATATATTTT
CDR3: CATSRPDREDTIYF
V: TRBV15
J: TRBJ1-3
size: -
D: TRBD1

DNA: TGTGCCAACAGCGGGAGCGGGGGGGCGGCCTACGAGCAGTACTTC
CDR3: CANSGSGGAAYEQYF
V: TRBV7-4
J: TRBJ2-7
size: -
D: TRBD2

DNA: TGTGCCAGCAGCTTAGTACAGGTCAATGAGCAGTTCTTC
CDR3: CASSLVQVNEQFF
V: TRBV7-2
J: TRBJ2-1
size: many
D: -

DNA: TGTGCCAGCAGCTTAAGCCCTATGAACACTGAAGCTTTCTTT
CDR3: CASSLSPMNTEAFF
V: TRBV7-3
J: TRBJ1-1
size: -
D: -

DNA: TGTGCCACCCGGACAGGGGGCAACTATGGCTACACCTTC
CDR3: CATRTGGNYGYTF
V: TRBV2
J: TRBJ1-2
size: few
D: TRBD1

DNA: TGTGCCAGCAGTCCCGTACGAGATACGCAGTATTTT
CDR3: CASSPVRDTQYF
V: TRBV6-2/TRBV6-3
J: TRBJ2-3
size: few
D: -